The 7 T cell receptor beta chains below all came from one sample that was sequenced in a study of blood T cell repertoires in COVID-19. Some clones are missing from TCRdb's copy, which holds only in-frame ones; the method was immunoSEQ multiplex PCR. The table shows around 38,000 clones, with roughly nine tenths occurring only once. Input material: peripheral blood. The source is a human donor in a cohort sampled during active COVID-19.

This chain connects TRBV4-2 to TRBJ2-7, with 13 bases fitting TRBD2. This CDR3 has 18 residues. The germline V gene has CDR1 LGHNA and CDR2 YNFKEQ. V lost 0 bases and J lost 0; bases outside the gene matches: 5. CDR3 DNA sequence: TGTGCCAGCAGCCAAGAAAGGGGGACTAGCGGGGCCTCCTACGAGCAGTACTTC. This codes for CASSQERGTSGASYEQYF.

V and J are TRBV28 and TRBJ2-7, with TRBD1 matching 8 bases. V was clipped by 10 bases and J by 4 bases; unmatched bases: 6. Germline CDR1 reads MDHEN; CDR2 reads SYDVKM. The CDR3 sequence is 12 residues long. CDR3: CATRTGKYEQYF. DNA for the CDR3: TGTGCCACCCGGACAGGGAAGTACGAGCAGTACTTC.

This chain joins TRBV19 and TRBJ1-1; tentatively, D is TRBD1 (6 bases). Germline V lookup: CDR1 LNHDA, CDR2 SQIVND (reference sequence). This CDR3 comprises 14 residues. Trimming cost V 10 bases and J 0 bases, with 15 bases left between them. The CDR3 DNA sequence: TGTGCCACAAAGGACAGAGACTTGAACACTGAAGCTTTCTTT. Amino acids: CATKDRDLNTEAFF.

This chain uses TRBV5-1 with TRBJ2-3; 8 bases fit TRBD2. CDR3 length: 15 amino acids. V was clipped by 1 base and J by 4 bases; unmatched bases: 5. Per the germline V gene, CDR1 is SGHRS and CDR2 is YFSETQ. CDR3 loop: CASSLIGTSPDTQYF. CDR3 coding DNA: TGCGCCAGCAGCTTGATAGGGACTAGTCCAGATACGCAGTATTTT.

This chain joins TRBV30 and TRBJ1-4; TRBD1 might be the D (5 bases). Trimming cost V 1 base and J 5 bases, with 11 bases left between them. This CDR3 is 14 amino acids long. Germline CDR1 reads GTSNPN; CDR2 reads SVGIG (reference sequence). This CDR3 reads CAWSDRPRNEKLFF. CDR3 DNA sequence: TGTGCCTGGAGTGACAGGCCGAGGAATGAAAAACTGTTTTTT.

The rearrangement joins TRBV2 to TRBJ1-2; D gene unclear. Germline values: CDR1 SNHLY, CDR2 FYNNEI. Trimming removed 3 bases from V and 2 bases from J, with 7 bases in between. The length of the CDR3 is 13 residues. CDR3: CASSDTANYGYTF. CDR3 DNA sequence: TGTGCCAGCAGTGATACAGCAAACTATGGCTACACCTTC.

The V and J genes are TRBV28 and TRBJ2-2; tentatively, D is TRBD2 (5 bases). The germline V and J ends were trimmed by 6 bases and 3 bases, with 14 bases remaining between them. The CDR3 loop spans 15 amino acids. Germline CDR1 is MDHEN and CDR2 is SYDVKM. The CDR3 loop reads CASSRTRTYTGELFF. The CDR3 DNA reads as TGTGCCAGCAGCCGGACTCGAACGTACACCGGGGAGCTGTTTTTT. Full variable domain (outside the CDR3, taken from reference TRBV28 and TRBJ2-2): DVKVTQSSRYLVKRTGEKVFLECVQDMDHENMFWYRQDPGLGLRLIYFSYDVKMKEKGDIPEGYSVSREKKERFSLILESASTNQTSMYLCASSRTRTYTGELFFGEGSRLTVL.